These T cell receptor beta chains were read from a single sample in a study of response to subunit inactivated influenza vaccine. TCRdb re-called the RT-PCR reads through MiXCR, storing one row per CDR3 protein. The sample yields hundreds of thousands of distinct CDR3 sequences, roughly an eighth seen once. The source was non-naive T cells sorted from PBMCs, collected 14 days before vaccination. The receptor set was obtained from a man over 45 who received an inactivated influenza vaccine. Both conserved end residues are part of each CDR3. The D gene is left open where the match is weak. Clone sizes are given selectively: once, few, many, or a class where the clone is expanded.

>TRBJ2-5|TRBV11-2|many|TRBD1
TGTGCCAGCAGCTCCGGGACAGGACAAGAGACCCAGTACTTC
CASSSGTGQETQYF
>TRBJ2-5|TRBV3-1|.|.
TGTGCCTCCTGCCATGGGGGGGGCTTCGAAGTGGGAGAGACCCAGTACTTC
CASCHGGGFEVGETQYF
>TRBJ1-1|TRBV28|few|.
TGTGCCAGCGCTCAAATCCGTATGAACACTGAAGCTTTCTTT
CASAQIRMNTEAFF
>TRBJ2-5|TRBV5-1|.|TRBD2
TGCGCCAGCAGACGGCTAGCGGGGGGAAACCAAGAGACCCAGTACTTC
CASRRLAGGNQETQYF
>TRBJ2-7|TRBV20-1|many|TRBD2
TGCAGTGTCGGTAGCGGGAGGTACGAGCAGTACTTC
CSVGSGRYEQYF
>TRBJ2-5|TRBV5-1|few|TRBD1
TGCGCCAGCAGCTCGCGAGGGACAGGTCAAGAGACCCAGTACTTC
CASSSRGTGQETQYF
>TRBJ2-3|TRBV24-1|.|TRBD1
TGTGCCACCAGTGACCCGACAGGGCGAGGTGCTGATACGCAGTATTTT
CATSDPTGRGADTQYF
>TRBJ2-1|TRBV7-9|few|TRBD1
TGTGCCAGCAGCACGGGACAGGGCTGGCGCGATGAGCAGTTCTTC
CASSTGQGWRDEQFF
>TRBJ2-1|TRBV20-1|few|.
TGCAGTGCTAGATTCCGGGGGATTCCTCACAATGAGCAGTTCTTC
CSARFRGIPHNEQFF
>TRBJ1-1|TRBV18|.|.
TGTGCCAGCTCACCCCGGGGGGGTGAAGTTGAAGCTTTCTTT
CASSPRGGEVEAFF
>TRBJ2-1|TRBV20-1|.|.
TGCAGTGCTAGGAGGGGGGACGGGCGGGCGATCAATGAGCAGTTCTTC
CSARRGDGRAINEQFF
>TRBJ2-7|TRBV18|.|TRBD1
TGTGCCAGCTCATCTACAACGACAGGGTTCTCCTACGAGCAGTACTTC
CASSSTTTGFSYEQYF
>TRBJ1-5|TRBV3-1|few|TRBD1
TGTGCCAGCAGCCAAGGAGGTCTCATCCGGGACAGGGGCAATCAGCCCCAGCATTTT
CASSQGGLIRDRGNQPQHF
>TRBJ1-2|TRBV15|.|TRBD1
TGTGCCACCAGCAGAGCACCGGGACAGGGAAGGTTCTACACCTTC
CATSRAPGQGRFYTF
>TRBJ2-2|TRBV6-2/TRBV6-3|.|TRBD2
TGTGCCAGTGGCGTAGCGGGTCGTCCCACCGGGGAGCTGTTTTTT
CASGVAGRPTGELFF
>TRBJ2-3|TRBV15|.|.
TGTGCCACCAGCAGAGATTACGAGGGCGGTAGCGTTTCTAGCACAGATACGCAGTATTTT
CATSRDYEGGSVSSTDTQYF
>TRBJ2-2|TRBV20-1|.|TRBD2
TGCAGTGCTAGGGAAAGCGGGGGAGTCACCGGGGAGCTGTTTTTT
CSARESGGVTGELFF
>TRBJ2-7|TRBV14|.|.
TGTGCCAGCAGCCAAGAATGGTGGCTAGCGTGCAACGAGCAGTACTTC
CASSQEWWLACNEQYF
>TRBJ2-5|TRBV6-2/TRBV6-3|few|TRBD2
TGTGCCAGCAGTTACGTCCCGGGAGGGTACCAAGAGACCCAGTACTTC
CASSYVPGGYQETQYF
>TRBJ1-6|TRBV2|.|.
TGTGCCAGCAGTGAACAGGGCTCGGGTAATTCACCCCTCCACTTT
CASSEQGSGNSPLHF
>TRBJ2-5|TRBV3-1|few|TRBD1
TGTGCCAGCAGCCAGATGGGACAGCAAGAGACCCAGTACTTC
CASSQMGQQETQYF
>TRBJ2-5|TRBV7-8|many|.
TGTGCCAGCAGCTTACCCCCCTTTGAGACCCAGTACTTC
CASSLPPFETQYF
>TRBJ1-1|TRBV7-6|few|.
TGTGCCAGCAGCTTAGCAGGGGGTGAAACTGAAGCTTTCTTT
CASSLAGGETEAFF
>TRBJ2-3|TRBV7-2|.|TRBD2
TGTGCCAGCAGCTTGCTAGCGGGTAGCGCGGCGGCAGATACGCAGTATTTT
CASSLLAGSAAADTQYF
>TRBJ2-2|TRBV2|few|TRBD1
TGTGCCAGCAAAGTGAGGACAGGGGACACCGGGGAGCTGTTTTTT
CASKVRTGDTGELFF
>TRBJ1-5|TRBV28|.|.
TGTGCCAGCAGTTCGACAGCATATCAGCCCCAGCATTTT
CASSSTAYQPQHF
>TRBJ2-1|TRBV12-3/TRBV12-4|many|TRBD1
TGTGCCAGCAGCTCGACAGGGGGCTCCTACAATGAGCAGTTCTTC
CASSSTGGSYNEQFF
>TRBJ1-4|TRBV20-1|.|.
TGCAGTGCTAGAGGTTGGGGGTTTGATGAAAAACTGTTTTTT
CSARGWGFDEKLFF
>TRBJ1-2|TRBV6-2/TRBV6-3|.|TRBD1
TGTGCCAGCAGTTACCCAGAGACAGGGCCTCTGGGCTATGGCTACACCTTC
CASSYPETGPLGYGYTF
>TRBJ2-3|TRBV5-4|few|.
TGTGCCAGCAGCTCTCAGGGATTTGTTACAGATACGCAGTATTTT
CASSSQGFVTDTQYF
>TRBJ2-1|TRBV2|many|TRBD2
TGTGCCAGCAGTGAATTAAGGACTAGTTACAATGAGCAGTTCTTC
CASSELRTSYNEQFF
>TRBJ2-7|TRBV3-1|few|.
TGTGCCAGCAGCCAAGATTGGGACTCTCTGCTTTACTTC
CASSQDWDSLLYF
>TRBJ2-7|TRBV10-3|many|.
TGTGCCATCAGACTAAATGGGGGCAGCGAGCAGTACTTC
CAIRLNGGSEQYF
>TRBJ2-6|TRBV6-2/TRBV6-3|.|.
TGTGCCAGCAGAAGGGGGGATGGCGTCCTGACTTTC
CASRRGDGVLTF
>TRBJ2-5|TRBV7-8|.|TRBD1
TGTGCCAGCAGCTTAGCGTTCCAGGGGGCAGGGGAGACCCAGTACTTC
CASSLAFQGAGETQYF
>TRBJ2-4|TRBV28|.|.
TGTGCCAGCAGTTTCGGCAGGGGATCGGCCAAAAACATTCAGTACTTC
CASSFGRGSAKNIQYF
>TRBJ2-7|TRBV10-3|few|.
TGTGCCATCAGTGAGTCTGTAGCGGCAGTTTTCTACGAGCAGTACTTC
CAISESVAAVFYEQYF
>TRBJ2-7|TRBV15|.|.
TGTGCCACCAGCAGTCCTTTTATGGGACAAGCGGGACCTACCGCAGACGAGCAGTACTTC
CATSSPFMGQAGPTADEQYF
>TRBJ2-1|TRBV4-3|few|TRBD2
TGCGCCAGCAGCCTCCTAGCGGGAGGGCCCGATGAGCAGTTCTTC
CASSLLAGGPDEQFF
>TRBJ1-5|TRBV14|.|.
TGTGCCAGCAGCCAAGCTAGCAATCAGCCCCAGCATTTT
CASSQASNQPQHF
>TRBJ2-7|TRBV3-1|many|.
TGTGCCAGCAGCCAAGAGGTCAGGGCCGAGCAGTACTTC
CASSQEVRAEQYF
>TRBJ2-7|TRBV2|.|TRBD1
TGTGCCAGCAGAACGACAGGGAGCGGCGGGCGTCAGTACTTC
CASRTTGSGGRQYF
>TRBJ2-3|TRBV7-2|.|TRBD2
TGTGCCAGCCGACTAGCGTTTAGCACAGATACGCAGTATTTT
CASRLAFSTDTQYF
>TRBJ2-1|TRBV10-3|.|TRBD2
TGTGCCATCAGTGAGTCGAGGACTAGCGGGAGTAGAGGGTTCTTC
CAISESRTSGSRGFF
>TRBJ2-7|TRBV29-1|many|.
TGCAGCGTAGGACGAGGAGGCTTCTACGAGCAGTACTTC
CSVGRGGFYEQYF
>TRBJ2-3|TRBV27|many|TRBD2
TGTGCCAGCAGATATGCTGGGACTAGCGGAACAGATACGCAGTATTTT
CASRYAGTSGTDTQYF
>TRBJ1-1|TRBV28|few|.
TGTGCCAGCAGGGCTATGGGGGCCACTGAAGCTTTCTTT
CASRAMGATEAFF
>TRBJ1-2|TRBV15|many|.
TGTGCCACCAGCAGAGATCGTGTGGGTGGCTACACCTTC
CATSRDRVGGYTF
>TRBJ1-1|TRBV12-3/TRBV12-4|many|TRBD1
TGTGCCAGCAAGCGGGACAGGGGGTTCATGAACACTGAAGCTTTCTTT
CASKRDRGFMNTEAFF
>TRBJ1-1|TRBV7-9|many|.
TGTGCCAGCAGCTGGACACCGAACACTGAAGCTTTCTTT
CASSWTPNTEAFF
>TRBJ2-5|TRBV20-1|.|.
TGCAGTGTTCTCTCGGAGGAGGGGGAAGAGACCCAGTACTTC
CSVLSEEGEETQYF
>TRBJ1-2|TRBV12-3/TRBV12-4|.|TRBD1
TGTGCCAGCAGCCTGACAGGGTCAGCTAACTATGGCTACACCTTC
CASSLTGSANYGYTF
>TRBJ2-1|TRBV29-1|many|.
TGCAGCGTTGAAGATGGGGCCGCGGGGGACAGCCTCTACAATGAGCAGTTCTTC
CSVEDGAAGDSLYNEQFF
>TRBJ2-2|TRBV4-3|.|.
TGCGCCAGCAGCCAGGGTGCCCCAGGGGTAACCGGGGAGCTGTTTTTT
CASSQGAPGVTGELFF